The 5 T cell receptor beta chains reported below all come from one sample, sequenced in a study of CD8+ T cells in alopecia areata. Following RNA extraction, reverse transcription yielded cDNA that acted as the sequencing template. Using immunoSEQ multiplex PCR, the repertoire was profiled, and TCRdb retains in-frame clones only, with some absent. Of about 270,000 clones listed, 60% are singletons. Treatment given: oral pan-JAK inhibitor, 5-10 mg twice daily. Sequenced here: CD4+ T cells sorted from blood, sampled at roughly week 53, from a patient treated with tofacitinib. These receptors were obtained from a human donor with alopecia areata.

The gene calls are TRBV5-4 and TRBJ1-2, with D possibly TRBD1 on 5 matching bases. The CDR3 is made up of 14 amino acids. Trimming pared 0 bases from V and 8 bases from J, leaving 14 bases between. Germline-derived CDR1 and CDR2 are SGHNT and YYREEE (reference sequence). The CDR3 nucleotides read TGTGCCAGCAGCTTGGAGGACACCGCCTGGGGCTACACCTTC. Translation: CASSLEDTAWGYTF. The whole variable domain, filled in from reference TRBV5-4 and TRBJ1-2, reads ETGVTQSPTHLIKTRGQQVTLRCSSQSGHNTVSWYQQALGQGPQFIFQYYREEENGRGNFPPRFSGLQFPNYSSELNVNALELDDSALYLCASSLEDTAWGYTFGSGTRLTVV.

This chain uses TRBV6-5 with TRBJ1-5; D is ambiguous. This CDR3 region has 13 residues. V lost 6 bases to trimming and J lost 6 bases, with 12 bases between them. Germline CDR1 is MNHEY and CDR2 is SVGAGI. CDR3 in DNA: TGTGCCAGCAGCCTTCGTGTCGGTCAGCCCCAGCATTTT. The encoded protein is CASSLRVGQPQHF.

The chain combines TRBV5-1 with TRBJ2-7; a possible D gene is TRBD1 (5 bases). V was trimmed by 2 bases and J by 4 bases, leaving 19 bases between them. The CDR3 length is 16 residues. Germline values: CDR1 SGHRS, CDR2 YFSETQ. CDR3 residues: CASSFRGGSLQYEQYF. In nucleotides, the CDR3 is TGCGCCAGCAGCTTTAGGGGTGGCAGCCTGCAATACGAGCAGTACTTC. Drawing the rest from reference TRBV5-1 and TRBJ2-7, the complete variable domain is KAGVTQTPRYLIKTRGQQVTLSCSPISGHRSVSWYQQTPGQGLQFLFEYFSETQRNKGNFPGRFSGRQFSNSRSEMNVSTLELGDSALYLCASSFRGGSLQYEQYFGPGTRLTVT.

This chain links TRBV5-5 with TRBJ2-3; D is undetermined. The CDR3 runs to 14 residues. Trimming took off 2 bases at V and 0 bases at J, with 7 bases between the two ends. CDR1 SGHKS and CDR2 YYEKEE come from the germline V gene (reference sequence). Here the CDR3 DNA reads TGTGCCAGCAGCTTTGAGATAAGCACAGATACGCAGTATTTT. Translating it yields CASSFEISTDTQYF.

This clone showed up just a few times. V usage is TRBV5-6 and J usage is TRBJ2-7, with 8 bases matching TRBD1. Looked up from germline, CDR1 is SGHDT and CDR2 is YYEEEE. This CDR3 has 15 amino acids. V lost 2 bases and J lost 6; bases outside the gene matches: 10. The CDR3 spells CASSLPGQASTEQYF. CDR3 DNA sequence: TGTGCCAGCAGCTTACCGGGACAGGCGTCTACCGAGCAGTACTTC.